Listed below are T cell receptor beta chains from one sample, sequenced in a study of monozygotic twins with inflammatory bowel disease. TCRdb reworked the 5' RACE reads into one entry per CDR3 protein, no DNA. The sample features about 380,000 distinct CDR3 sequences, with just over 2.5% in its top ten. Source material: blood. The receptors originated from a human donor with ulcerative colitis or Crohn's disease, or a healthy co-twin of an affected twin (not recorded which). CDR3s include the opening cysteine and the closing phenylalanine or tryptophan. Each record gives: CDR3 protein, J gene, V gene.

CASRWEVTQYF,TRBJ2-3,TRBV6-2/TRBV6-3
CASSRSTWGSNQPQHF,TRBJ1-5,TRBV7-2
CASSPGTRGTFYNEQFF,TRBJ2-1,TRBV3-1
CSARAQGPNYGYTF,TRBJ1-2,TRBV20-1
CASSGGRSSNQPQHF,TRBJ1-5,TRBV6-2/TRBV6-3
CASSPLGGGAADTQYF,TRBJ2-3,TRBV11-2
CASSLSDYGYTF,TRBJ1-2,TRBV7-9
CASSVSGVNQETQYF,TRBJ2-5,TRBV9
CAWGSGVYEQYF,TRBJ2-7,TRBV30
CASSSEDRGSNTEAFF,TRBJ1-1,TRBV5-1
CASSHLLSGITDTQYF,TRBJ2-3,TRBV5-6
CASSYNQAYEQYF,TRBJ2-7,TRBV6-5
CASSGDVSSYEQYF,TRBJ2-7,TRBV25-1
CASTRRGSSYNEQFF,TRBJ2-1,TRBV5-1
CASSSLPGGPINQPQHF,TRBJ1-5,TRBV7-2
CASSVGHSPLHF,TRBJ1-6,TRBV9
CASSDPPASEAFF,TRBJ1-1,TRBV9
CSVTSGGTKMNTEAFF,TRBJ1-1,TRBV29-1
CASSATRGGVTDTQYF,TRBJ2-3,TRBV14
CSVSDRGYNEQFF,TRBJ2-1,TRBV29-1
CSAPLGDTLNSPLHF,TRBJ1-6,TRBV20-1
CASSPGSEKLFF,TRBJ1-4,TRBV7-8
CSVVPGLAASYNEQFF,TRBJ2-1,TRBV29-1
CAISDQDSAEWRETQYF,TRBJ2-5,TRBV10-3
CASSLWVDRSRGTGELFF,TRBJ2-2,TRBV5-1
CASSLKAEYSPLHF,TRBJ1-6,TRBV12-3/TRBV12-4
CASSLRAGEWQFF,TRBJ2-1,TRBV7-6
CATGVMNTEAFF,TRBJ1-1,TRBV19
CATSDLKGDPGELFF,TRBJ2-2,TRBV24-1